This T cell receptor beta chain was observed in a study of blood T cell repertoires in COVID-19 (dated by TCRdb to about 2020). The study in broad terms: The collaborator samples originated in the United States, Italy and Spain and spanned the acute and convalescent phases of COVID-19. Nearly every sample came with metadata listing a de-identified subject ID, COVID-19 status, age in years and sex. Where available, HLA class I and class II types were obtained from metadata supplied by the sample provider rather than from assay-based typing. The prospective study material was composed of cDNA or gDNA derived from T cells, B-cell-depleted T cells, or PBMCs. The repertoires were released in a freely available public database intended as a resource for research on the immune response to SARS-CoV-2. Subjects who had been exposed to COVID-19, were actively infected with it, or had recovered from it provided the deeply sampled blood TCRbeta repertoires that made up the dataset. The samples were drawn from two sources: the first 160 participants of the ongoing ImmuneRACE study, and fewer than 1,500 subjects contributed by 6 global collaborators. The research as a whole found: Clinical and demographic metadata were provided uncurated, with the amount varying by source and participant.

TCRbeta CDR3 regions were amplified from genomic DNA by means of the immunoSEQ Assay, a bias-controlled multiplex PCR. The authors' analysis ran thus. Nucleated cell counts per sample were estimated from amplification of reference gene primers within the assay. Sequence reads were collapsed and filtered to measure the absolute abundance of every unique TCRbeta CDR3 rearrangement. For each sample, productive Simpson clonality was calculated as the square root of Simpson's diversity index across productive rearrangements. TCRdb took over this immuneACCESS table, retaining in-frame rearrangements with V and J assigned. Such tables are incomplete; in checked studies, under half of the missing clones stem from an unresolved V gene, and the remainder is unexplained. The DNA gave D and trimming, while V, J and clone size come from that table. Counted in this sample were about 380,000 clones; approximately 77% of them appeared once. About 1% of the sample rests with the top ten.

A word on this clone: Its binding antigen is unknown. Base-call qualities are not available, and no considerably larger clone is one nucleotide away.

Each collaborating institution followed its own protocols to collect whole blood in K2EDTA tubes. For TCRbeta analysis, collaborators shipped samples as frozen whole blood, isolated PBMCs, or DNA extracted from either of those sample types. CDR1 is given as SEHNR and CDR2 as FQNEAQ, both from the germline V gene (reference sequence). V ends up 2 bases short and J 6 bases short, with an unmatched junction base count of 6. Taken from cysteine to phenylalanine, the CDR3 has 15 residues. Kept here is only the CDR3 DNA, which spans 45 bases and is read in frame from base 1. The sequence came from a human donor with acute or convalescent COVID-19. The donor label of this sample is uncertain. The sample taken for sequencing was peripheral blood. The chain is made from TRBV7-9 and TRBJ2-2; the central 7 bases match TRBD1. The bases read TGTGCCAGCAGCTTAAGACAGGGAATCCCCGGGGAGCTGTTTTTT. Translation gives CASSLRQGIPGELFF.